Below, 25 T cell receptor beta chains from the same sample are listed, as sequenced in a study of PD-1 blockade in mismatch repair-deficient tumors. Sequencing used immunoSEQ multiplex PCR; TCRdb keeps in-frame clones, though not all of them. The data show over 100,000 clones, approximately 80% seen once. Material: peripheral blood, obtained roughly 13 months after starting pembrolizumab. The receptors were gathered from an adult with mismatch repair-deficient cancer.

The chain combines TRBV5-6 with TRBJ2-1; 7 bases map to TRBD2. Germline assignment: CDR1 SGHDT and CDR2 YYEEEE. V dropped 7 bases and J dropped 2; count of bases not matched to a gene: 9. The CDR3 consists of 15 residues. In nucleotides, the CDR3 is TGTGCCAGCGCCACGGCGGGAGCTCCCTACAATGAGCAGTTCTTC. As protein: CASATAGAPYNEQFF.

This clone appeared a few times. The chain employs TRBV27 and TRBJ2-7, with 9 nucleotides matching TRBD1. Trimming cost V 5 bases and J 9 bases; bases outside gene matches: 11. The CDR3 totals 14 residues. The germline gives CDR1 MNHEY, CDR2 SMNVEV (reference sequence). Written as DNA, the CDR3 is TGTGCCAGCAGTCCCCTCAACAGGGGGCAGGTGCAGTACTTC. Translating gives CASSPLNRGQVQYF.

This chain links TRBV11-2 with TRBJ2-7; D gene ambiguous. The CDR3 has 16 residues. Trimming shortened V by 4 bases and J by 0 bases, and 16 bases separated the two germline ends. The V gene's germline CDR1 is SGHAT and CDR2 FQNNGV. The CDR3 reads CASSSLRGPHSYEQYF. As DNA, the CDR3 is TGTGCCAGCAGCTCTTTACGTGGGCCTCACTCCTACGAGCAGTACTTC.

Of note for this clone: This sample includes further DNA sequences coding for the same CDR3. This chain joins TRBV19 and TRBJ2-7, with a weak D call TRBD2 (5 bases). V gave up 6 bases and J gave up 0 bases, with 12 bases separating them. CDR1 is LNHDA, CDR2 SQIVND, per germline (reference sequence). CDR3 length equals 14 residues. The DNA for the CDR3 is TGTGCCAGTAGGGAGCGGAGGAGCTCCTACGAGCAGTACTTC. Amino acids: CASRERRSSYEQYF.

This chain uses TRBV30 with TRBJ1-1, with D possibly matching TRBD1 (6 bases). V lost 2 bases to trimming and J lost 6 bases, with 10 bases between them. This CDR3 has 12 residues. Germline CDR1 is GTSNPN and CDR2 is SVGIG (reference sequence). CDR3 sequence: CAWSSGASEAFF. The CDR3 nucleotides are TGTGCCTGGAGTTCAGGGGCTTCTGAAGCTTTCTTT.

The chain employs TRBV2 and TRBJ2-5, with D perhaps matching TRBD2 (5 bases). The CDR3 runs to 14 residues. V lost 6 bases and J lost 1, with 12 bases in between. The germline V gene has CDR1 SNHLY and CDR2 FYNNEI. CDR3 nucleotide sequence: TGTGCCAGCAGCTATGGGAGCGTCCAAGAGACCCAGTACTTC. The encoded protein is CASSYGSVQETQYF.

This chain uses TRBV5-1 with TRBJ2-7; 12 bases are shared with TRBD2. This CDR3 region has 16 residues. CDR1 is SGHRS, CDR2 YFSETQ, per germline. V was pared by 7 bases and J by 2 bases, with 10 bases of the junction left unmatched. The CDR3 DNA is TGCGCCAGCGGTGGGGGGACTAGCGGGCCGGCCTACGAGCAGTACTTC. It translates to CASGGGTSGPAYEQYF.

The J gene is TRBJ1-1, the V gene TRBV4-3, with a weak D call TRBD1 (5 bases). Per the germline V gene, CDR1 is LGHNA and CDR2 is YSLEER. V dropped 0 bases and J dropped 5 bases, with 16 bases sitting between them. This CDR3 is 16 amino acids long. As DNA, the CDR3 is TGCGCCAGCAGCCAAGATGCTTATACCGGGGGGACTGAAGCTTTCTTT. Translating gives CASSQDAYTGGTEAFF.

The chain combines TRBV9 with TRBJ2-7, with D possibly matching TRBD2 (5 bases). Looked up from germline, CDR1 is SGDLS and CDR2 is YYNGEE. The CDR3 loop spans 15 amino acids. Trimming shortened V by 0 bases and J by 2 bases, and 12 bases separated the two germline ends. CDR3 sequence reads: CASSVEAGGTYEQYF. CDR3 DNA sequence: TGTGCCAGCAGCGTAGAGGCGGGTGGTACCTACGAGCAGTACTTC.

CDR3 DNA sequence: TGTGCCAGCAGCCAAGATAACTTGGAGGGGAGGAAAAAACTGTTTTTT. As protein: CASSQDNLEGRKKLFF. This chain connects TRBV14 to TRBJ1-4; D might be TRBD1 (5 bases). CDR1 SGHDN and CDR2 FVKESK come from the germline V gene. The CDR3 has 16 residues. Deletions cut 0 bases from V and 9 bases from J, with 17 bases between.

This clone was counted between two and nine times. This rearrangement joins TRBV10-3 to TRBJ1-2; possible D gene TRBD1, 5 bases. V lost 11 bases and J 2 bases, leaving 9 bases between the germline ends. Germline CDR1 and CDR2: ENHRY and SYGVKD. This CDR3 spans 11 amino acids. CDR3 in amino acids: CAVGGNYGYTF. The CDR3 nucleotides read TGTGCCGTCGGGGGGAACTATGGCTACACCTTC.

The J gene is TRBJ1-5, the V gene TRBV5-1; D gene uncertain. Germline V gene data show CDR1 as SGHRS and CDR2 as YFSETQ. The CDR3 is made up of 13 amino acids. Trimming stripped 1 base from V and 4 bases from J, with 6 bases between. The CDR3 spells CASSLRENQPQHF. CDR3 nucleotides: TGCGCCAGCAGCTTGAGGGAAAATCAGCCCCAGCATTTT.

The rearrangement joins TRBV7-8 to TRBJ1-5; no clear D gene. The CDR3 extends over 16 amino acids. Germline V gene lookup returns CDR1 SGHVS and CDR2 FQNEAQ. V gave up 1 base and J gave up 4 bases, with 14 bases separating them. CDR3 amino acids: CASSLDVRAINQPQHF. Written as DNA, the CDR3 is TGTGCCAGCAGCTTAGATGTGCGGGCGATTAATCAGCCCCAGCATTTT.

The sample holds a few counts of this clone. The chain uses TRBV29-1 and TRBJ2-1; a possible D gene is TRBD1 (6 bases). This CDR3 region has 14 residues. Germline V CDR1 and CDR2: SQVTM, ANQGSEA. V was trimmed by 6 bases and J by 5 bases, leaving 17 bases between them. The CDR3 loop reads CSVTGLPSNNEQFF. DNA of the CDR3: TGCAGCGTGACAGGACTGCCTTCCAACAATGAGCAGTTCTTC.

Only a few counts were recorded for this clone. This chain joins TRBV30 and TRBJ1-4; D may be TRBD1 (6 bases). CDR1 GTSNPN and CDR2 SVGIG come from the germline V gene (reference sequence). This CDR3 contains 13 residues. Trimming shortened V by 2 bases and J by 6 bases, and 10 bases separated the two germline ends. The DNA of the CDR3 is TGTGCCTGGAGTAACAGGGTGGATGAAAAACTGTTTTTT. Protein: CAWSNRVDEKLFF.

The chain recombines TRBV6-1 with TRBJ2-4; D may match TRBD1 or TRBD2 (5 bases each). Germline values: CDR1 MNHNS, CDR2 SASEGT. The V and J ends lost 1 base and 7 bases respectively, with 20 bases between them. This CDR3 contains 17 residues. DNA of the CDR3: TGTGCCAGCAGTGAAGGTTTAGGTGGGACGGTCAAGAACATTCAGTACTTC. Translation: CASSEGLGGTVKNIQYF.

The chain combines TRBV5-6 with TRBJ2-1, with D unclear. The CDR3 length is 11 residues. V was trimmed by 2 bases and J by 9 bases, leaving 6 bases between them. Looked up from germline, CDR1 is SGHDT and CDR2 is YYEEEE. The CDR3 reads CASSFIGEQFF. The CDR3 bases are TGTGCCAGCAGCTTTATCGGTGAGCAGTTCTTC.

This clone has a single count. The genes are TRBV12-5 and TRBJ2-5; TRBD1 aligns across 7 bases. This CDR3 spans 14 amino acids. The germline CDR1 and CDR2 sequences are LGHNT and FRNRAP. V shed 6 bases, J shed 5 bases, and the junction held 9 bases outside the gene matches. The CDR3 DNA reads TGTGCTAGTGGAGTTACCGGACAGGAGGAGACCCAGTACTTC. This gives the protein CASGVTGQEETQYF.

The gene calls are TRBV5-4 and TRBJ2-7; D remains ambiguous. V gave up 4 bases and J gave up 2 bases, with 16 bases separating them. Germline values: CDR1 SGHNT, CDR2 YYREEE (reference sequence). There are 15 residues in the CDR3. The CDR3 loop reads CASSPTRRTTYEQYF. The CDR3 coding sequence is TGTGCCAGCAGCCCGACCCGGCGAACTACCTACGAGCAGTACTTC.

This chain uses TRBV5-4 with TRBJ1-2, with a weak D call TRBD1 (6 bases). Per the germline V gene, CDR1 is SGHNT and CDR2 is YYREEE (reference sequence). Trimming stripped 0 bases from V and 2 bases from J, with 11 bases between. The CDR3 totals 15 residues. The CDR3 sequence is CASSLGQTGNYGYTF. The CDR3 DNA follows: TGTGCCAGCAGCTTGGGTCAGACAGGCAACTATGGCTACACCTTC. The variable domain in full, with the rest retrieved from reference TRBV5-4 and TRBJ1-2, is ETGVTQSPTHLIKTRGQQVTLRCSSQSGHNTVSWYQQALGQGPQFIFQYYREEENGRGNFPPRFSGLQFPNYSSELNVNALELDDSALYLCASSLGQTGNYGYTFGSGTRLTVV.

This clone is a singleton in its sample. The V gene is TRBV5-4, the J gene TRBJ2-1; weak D call: TRBD1 (7 bases). This CDR3 contains 13 residues. Trimming stripped 9 bases from V and 4 bases from J, with 14 bases between. CDR1 is SGHNT, CDR2 YYREEE, per germline (reference sequence). CDR3 in amino acids: CATGGTVYNEQFF. The CDR3, as DNA: TGTGCCACTGGAGGGACAGTTTACAATGAGCAGTTCTTC.

This clone showed up just a few times. This sequence joins TRBV9 and TRBJ2-3; 11 nucleotides line up with TRBD2. V gave up 2 bases and J gave up 2 bases; unmatched junction bases: 13. CDR3 length equals 19 residues. Germline V gene data show CDR1 as SGDLS and CDR2 as YYNGEE. This chain's CDR3 is CASSVGGLAGTGDTDTQYF. Written as DNA, the CDR3 is TGTGCCAGCAGCGTGGGCGGACTAGCGGGCACGGGGGACACAGATACGCAGTATTTT.

V and J are TRBV18 and TRBJ2-3; 8 positions agree with TRBD1. The CDR3 length is 13 residues. Germline values: CDR1 KGHSH, CDR2 LQKENI. The V segment lost 5 bases and the J segment 4 bases; nucleotides outside the gene matches: 2. The chain's CDR3 is CASSKDRADTQYF. The CDR3 region has the DNA TGTGCCAGCTCAAAGGACAGGGCAGATACGCAGTATTTT.

This chain connects TRBV9 to TRBJ2-7; D might be TRBD2 (6 bases). V dropped 3 bases and J dropped 1 base, with 8 bases sitting between them. The CDR3 contains 13 residues. CDR1 and CDR2 from the germline V gene are SGDLS and YYNGEE. The CDR3 coding sequence is TGTGCCAGCAGCGGACTAGTTTCCTACGAGCAGTACTTC. Protein product: CASSGLVSYEQYF.

This chain connects TRBV19 to TRBJ2-5, with D possibly being TRBD1 (5 bases). Germline V gene lookup returns CDR1 LNHDA and CDR2 SQIVND (reference sequence). With 3 bases removed from V and 5 bases from J, the gap between germline ends came to 10 bases. The CDR3 has 13 amino acids. The chain's CDR3 is CASSIPPGETQYF. The CDR3 DNA is TGTGCCAGTAGTATCCCCCCAGGGGAGACCCAGTACTTC.